Given below is one T cell receptor beta chain in context. This clonotype appeared many times. The antigen it recognizes is unknown. Nothing much larger sits one base from this clone, and base qualities are not available. Its CDR3 holds 14 amino acids, cysteine through phenylalanine. The read is trimmed to its CDR3 DNA, 42 bases read in frame from base 1. Taken from the germline V gene, the CDR1 and CDR2 loops are MNHNS and SASEGT. Relative to germline, V is missing 3 bases and J is missing 9 bases, with 4 bases of the junction outside any gene match. These data originate in a study of T cells in Graves' hyperthyroidism and ophthalmopathy (dated by TCRdb to about 2019). Background for the entire study: Peripheral blood samples were taken at initial diagnosis, before any treatment was given. TCR V-J signatures able to tell the groups apart were searched for in a discovery cohort of some 97 patients, of whom around 43 had Graves' ophthalmopathy and about 55 had stable Graves' hyperthyroidism. Whether ophthalmopathy could be predicted prospectively was tested in an independent validation cohort made up of under 20 hyperthyroidism patients plus 17 patients who later progressed to ophthalmopathy. The 100 or so discovery patients were divided at random into training and test sets in a 7:3 ratio. In addition, the study compared T-cell repertoires in thyroid tissue and in blood from about 6 Graves' hyperthyroidism patients. Following sampling, methimazole starting at 30 mg daily was given to hyperthyroidism patients, and high-dose intravenous methylprednisolone was given to ophthalmopathy patients. The paper reports TCR Vbeta CDR3 sequencing of approximately 130 peripheral blood samples: 43 ophthalmopathy, around 80 hyperthyroidism and around 17 progressor patients.

The research as a whole found: No statistical method was used to fix the sample size in advance, and group allocation was not hidden from the investigators. During validation, the model predicted progression to ophthalmopathy a median of around 7 months ahead of onset, with around 71% sensitivity and roughly 75% specificity. Blood samples also contained most of the expanded thyroid clonotypes (frequency above 0.001), which suggests that blood repertoires may reflect thyroid immune responses. In cross-validation, a model built on a 13 V-J signature told ophthalmopathy apart from stable hyperthyroidism with approximately 90% sensitivity and 81% to 82% specificity, and in testing the same model reached 80%/75%.

Amplification of TCR beta CDR3 regions was carried out from RNA transcripts. A first-round RT-PCR of the TCR CDR3 used the HTBI primer set with the Qiagen OneStep RT-PCR kit. The libraries were constructed in a second round of multiplex PCR and then size-selected and purified. Libraries were sequenced paired-end with 100 bp reads on an Illumina HiSeq2000. The study's processing was this. Raw data were processed with SOAPnuke, discarding reads with adapters, uncalled bases, mean Phred below 15, or no exact constant-primer or identifier match. High-quality paired reads were merged using COPE v1.2.5, and each unique nucleotide sequence was defined as a clonotype. MiTCR v1.1 was used to align clonotypes to the IMGT TRBV, TRBD and TRBJ reference segments. The analysis was restricted to V-J combinations with a frequency above 0.0001, which together covered about 99% of the repertoires. A TCS score was defined as the ratio of F50 (clonal expansion) to E x V (chaos), with BLOSUM62-based TCRdist applied between CDR3 peptides within each V-J. Welch's t-statistics and random forest reduced several hundred V-J features to roughly 13, which were used in a naive Bayes classifier (R e1071). Starting from the raw public reads, TCRdb applied fastp trimming at Q25, assembled clones with MiXCR and retained in-frame beta chains. Each entry merges the rows of one CDR3 protein and shows their most common DNA and genes. These V and J calls are TCRdb output, not the study's own analysis. The sample table lists a few hundred thousand distinct CDR3 sequences, 14% of them with a count of one. The ten largest clones take up approximately 15% of the sample.

Stable Graves' hyperthyroidism was defined as the absence of progression to ophthalmopathy over 18 months of follow-up. Hyperthyroidism patients were aged 18 to 65 years and newly diagnosed, with disease duration of less than 2 months. Patients with uncontrolled infections, other autoimmune diseases, pregnancy or lactation were excluded. Diagnoses were established on the basis of clinical symptoms, serum thyroxine and TRAb, thyroid ultrasound, and orbital computed tomography. PBMCs were separated from approximately 10 ml of fresh peripheral blood using Ficoll-Paque density gradient centrifugation. Total RNA was extracted with Trizol reagent, and quality was checked on an Agilent 2100 Bioanalyzer.

The rearrangement joined TRBV6-1 to TRBJ1-6; 8 junctional bases match TRBD1. This sequence originates from a woman aged 35 to 49 with Graves' hyperthyroidism. Sample: blood. The DNA sequence is TGTGCCAGCAGTGACTGGACAGGGACTTCACCCCTCCACTTT. Translated, it reads CASSDWTGTSPLHF.